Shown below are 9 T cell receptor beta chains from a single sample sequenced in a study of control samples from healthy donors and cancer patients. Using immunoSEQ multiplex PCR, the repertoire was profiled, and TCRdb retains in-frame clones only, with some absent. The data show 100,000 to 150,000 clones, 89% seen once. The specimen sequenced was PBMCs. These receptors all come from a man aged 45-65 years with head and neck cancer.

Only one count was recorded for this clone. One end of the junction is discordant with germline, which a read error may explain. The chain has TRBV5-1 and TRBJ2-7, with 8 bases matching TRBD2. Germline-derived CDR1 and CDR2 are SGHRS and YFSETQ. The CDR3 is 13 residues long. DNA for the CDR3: TGCCCCAGCAGCCAGCCGGGGGGGGACGAGCAGTACTTC. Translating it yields CPSSQPGGDEQYF.

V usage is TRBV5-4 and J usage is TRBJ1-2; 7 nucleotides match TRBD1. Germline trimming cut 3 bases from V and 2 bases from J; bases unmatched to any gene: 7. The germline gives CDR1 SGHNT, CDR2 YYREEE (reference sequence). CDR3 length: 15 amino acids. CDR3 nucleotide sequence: TGTGCCAGCAGCTGGGGACAGTATGGCAACTATGGCTACACCTTC. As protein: CASSWGQYGNYGYTF.

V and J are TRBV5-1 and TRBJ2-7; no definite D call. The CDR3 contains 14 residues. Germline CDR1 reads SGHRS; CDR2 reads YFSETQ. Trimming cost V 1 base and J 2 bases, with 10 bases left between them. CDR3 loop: CASSLLGRTYEQYF. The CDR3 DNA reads TGCGCCAGCAGCTTGCTTGGACGGACCTACGAGCAGTACTTC.

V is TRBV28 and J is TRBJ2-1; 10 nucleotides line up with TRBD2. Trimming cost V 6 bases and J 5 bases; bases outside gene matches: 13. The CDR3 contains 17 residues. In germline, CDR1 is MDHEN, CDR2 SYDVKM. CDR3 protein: CASRVGASGGPDNEQFF. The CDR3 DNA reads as TGTGCCAGCAGGGTGGGGGCTAGCGGGGGCCCAGACAATGAGCAGTTCTTC. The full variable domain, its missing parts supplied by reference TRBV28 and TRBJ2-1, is DVKVTQSSRYLVKRTGEKVFLECVQDMDHENMFWYRQDPGLGLRLIYFSYDVKMKEKGDIPEGYSVSREKKERFSLILESASTNQTSMYLCASRVGASGGPDNEQFFGPGTRLTVL.

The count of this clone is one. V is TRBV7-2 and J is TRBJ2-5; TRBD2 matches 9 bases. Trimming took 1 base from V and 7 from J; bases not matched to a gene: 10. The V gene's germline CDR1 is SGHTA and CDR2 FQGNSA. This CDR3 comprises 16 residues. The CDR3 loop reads CASSLEWLAGIGTQYF. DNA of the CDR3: TGTGCCAGCAGCTTAGAGTGGCTAGCGGGGATAGGGACCCAGTACTTC.

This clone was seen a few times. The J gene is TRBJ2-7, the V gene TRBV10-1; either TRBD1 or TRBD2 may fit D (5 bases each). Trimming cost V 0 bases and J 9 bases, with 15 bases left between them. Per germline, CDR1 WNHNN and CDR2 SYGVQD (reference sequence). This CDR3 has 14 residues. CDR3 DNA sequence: TGCGCCAGCAGTGAGTCGGTAGAGGGGTTGGGGCAGTACTTC. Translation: CASSESVEGLGQYF.

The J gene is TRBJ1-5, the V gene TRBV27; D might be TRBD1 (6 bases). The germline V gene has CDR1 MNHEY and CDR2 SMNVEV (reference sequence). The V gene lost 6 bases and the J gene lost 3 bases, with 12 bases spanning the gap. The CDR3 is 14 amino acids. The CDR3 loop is CASSPTGFNQPQHF. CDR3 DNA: TGTGCCAGCAGCCCCACAGGGTTCAATCAGCCCCAGCATTTT.

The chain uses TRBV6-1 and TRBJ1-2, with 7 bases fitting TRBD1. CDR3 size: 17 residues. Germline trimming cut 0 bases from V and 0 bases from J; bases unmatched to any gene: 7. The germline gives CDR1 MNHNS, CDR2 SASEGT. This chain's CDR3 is CASSEARRGPPNYGYTF. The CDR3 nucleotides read TGTGCCAGCAGTGAAGCGCGAAGGGGGCCCCCTAACTATGGCTACACCTTC.

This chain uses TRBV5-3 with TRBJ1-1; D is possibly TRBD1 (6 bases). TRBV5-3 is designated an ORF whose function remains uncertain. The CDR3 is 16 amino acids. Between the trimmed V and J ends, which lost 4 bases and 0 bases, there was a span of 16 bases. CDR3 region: CARSPVPGQLNTEAFF. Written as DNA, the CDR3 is TGTGCCAGAAGCCCTGTCCCGGGACAACTGAACACTGAAGCTTTCTTT.